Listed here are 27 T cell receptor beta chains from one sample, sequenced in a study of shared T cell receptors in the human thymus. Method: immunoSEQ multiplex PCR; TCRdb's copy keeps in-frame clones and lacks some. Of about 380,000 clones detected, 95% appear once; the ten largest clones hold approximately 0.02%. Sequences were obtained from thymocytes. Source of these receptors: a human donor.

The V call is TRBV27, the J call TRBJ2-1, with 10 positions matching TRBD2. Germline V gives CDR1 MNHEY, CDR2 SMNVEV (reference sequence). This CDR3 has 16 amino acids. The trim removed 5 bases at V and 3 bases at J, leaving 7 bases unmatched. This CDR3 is CASSHLAGAFYNEQFF. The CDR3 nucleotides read TGTGCCAGCAGTCACCTAGCGGGAGCCTTCTACAATGAGCAGTTCTTC.

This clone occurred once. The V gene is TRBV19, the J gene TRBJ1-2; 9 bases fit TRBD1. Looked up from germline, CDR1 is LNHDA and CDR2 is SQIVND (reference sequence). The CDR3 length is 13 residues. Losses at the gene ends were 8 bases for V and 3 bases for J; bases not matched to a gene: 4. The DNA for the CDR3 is TGTGCCAGTCGGACAGGGGATGACTATGGCTACACCTTC. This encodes CASRTGDDYGYTF.

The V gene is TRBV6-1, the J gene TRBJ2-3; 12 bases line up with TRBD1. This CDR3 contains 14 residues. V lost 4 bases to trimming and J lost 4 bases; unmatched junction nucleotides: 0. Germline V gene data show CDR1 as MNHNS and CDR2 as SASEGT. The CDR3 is CASSGDRGPDTQYF. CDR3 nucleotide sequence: TGTGCCAGCAGTGGGGACAGGGGGCCAGATACGCAGTATTTT.

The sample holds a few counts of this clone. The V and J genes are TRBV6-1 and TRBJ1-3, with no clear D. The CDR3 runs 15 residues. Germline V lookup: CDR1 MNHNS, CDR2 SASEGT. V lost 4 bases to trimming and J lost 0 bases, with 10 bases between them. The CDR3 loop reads CASSGRANSGNTIYF. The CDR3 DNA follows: TGTGCCAGCAGTGGTAGGGCTAACTCTGGAAACACCATATATTTT.

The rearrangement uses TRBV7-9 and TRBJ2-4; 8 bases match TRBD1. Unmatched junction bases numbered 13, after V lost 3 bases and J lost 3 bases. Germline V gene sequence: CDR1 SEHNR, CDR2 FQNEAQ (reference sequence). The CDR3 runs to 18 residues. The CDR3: CASSFRDRSRLGKNIQYF. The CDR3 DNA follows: TGTGCCAGCAGCTTCCGGGACAGGAGTCGGTTAGGCAAAAACATTCAGTACTTC.

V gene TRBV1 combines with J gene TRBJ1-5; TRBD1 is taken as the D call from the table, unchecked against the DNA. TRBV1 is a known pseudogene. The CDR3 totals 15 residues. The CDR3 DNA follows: TGCACCAGCAGCCACAGATACCCCTCCAATCAGCCCCAGCATTTT. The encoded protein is CTSSHRYPSNQPQHF.

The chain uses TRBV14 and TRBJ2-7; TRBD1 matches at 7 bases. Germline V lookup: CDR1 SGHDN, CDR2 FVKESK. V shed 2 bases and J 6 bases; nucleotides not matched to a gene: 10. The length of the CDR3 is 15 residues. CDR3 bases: TGTGCCAGCAGCCAAATAGGGGGCGTTAGGAGCGAGCAGTACTTC. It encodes CASSQIGGVRSEQYF.

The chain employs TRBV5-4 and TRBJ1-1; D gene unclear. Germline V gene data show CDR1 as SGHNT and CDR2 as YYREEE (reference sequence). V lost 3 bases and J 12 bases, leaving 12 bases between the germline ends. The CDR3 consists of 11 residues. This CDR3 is CASSSRTITFF. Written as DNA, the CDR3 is TGTGCCAGCAGCTCCCGAACGATAACTTTCTTT. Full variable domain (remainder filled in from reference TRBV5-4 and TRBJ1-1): ETGVTQSPTHLIKTRGQQVTLRCSSQSGHNTVSWYQQALGQGPQFIFQYYREEENGRGNFPPRFSGLQFPNYSSELNVNALELDDSALYLCASSSRTITFFGQGTRLTVV.

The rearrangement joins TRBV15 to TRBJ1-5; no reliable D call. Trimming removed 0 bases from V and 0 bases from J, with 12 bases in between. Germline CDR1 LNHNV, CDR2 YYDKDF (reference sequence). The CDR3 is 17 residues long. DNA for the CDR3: TGTGCCACCAGCAGAGATCTCGGAGCATTTAGCAATCAGCCCCAGCATTTT. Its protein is CATSRDLGAFSNQPQHF.

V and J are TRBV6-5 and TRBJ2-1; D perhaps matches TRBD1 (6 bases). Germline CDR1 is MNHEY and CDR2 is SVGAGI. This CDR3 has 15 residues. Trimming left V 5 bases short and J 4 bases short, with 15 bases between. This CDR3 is CASSATGSLYNEQFF. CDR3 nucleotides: TGTGCCAGCAGTGCTACAGGGTCGCTTTACAATGAGCAGTTCTTC.

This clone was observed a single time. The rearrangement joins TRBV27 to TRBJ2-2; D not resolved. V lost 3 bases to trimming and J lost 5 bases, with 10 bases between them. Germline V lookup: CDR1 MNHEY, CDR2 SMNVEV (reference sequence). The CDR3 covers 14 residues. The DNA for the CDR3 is TGTGCCAGCAGTTTTGGACCTAATACCGGGGAGCTGTTTTTT. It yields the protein CASSFGPNTGELFF.

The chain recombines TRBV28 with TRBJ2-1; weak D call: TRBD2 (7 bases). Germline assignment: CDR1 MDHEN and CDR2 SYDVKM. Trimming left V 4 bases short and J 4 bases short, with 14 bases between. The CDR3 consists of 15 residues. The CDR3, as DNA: TGTGCCAGCAGTTCCCCGGGGGGCCCATACAATGAGCAGTTCTTC. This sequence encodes CASSSPGGPYNEQFF. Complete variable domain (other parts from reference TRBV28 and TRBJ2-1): DVKVTQSSRYLVKRTGEKVFLECVQDMDHENMFWYRQDPGLGLRLIYFSYDVKMKEKGDIPEGYSVSREKKERFSLILESASTNQTSMYLCASSSPGGPYNEQFFGPGTRLTVL.

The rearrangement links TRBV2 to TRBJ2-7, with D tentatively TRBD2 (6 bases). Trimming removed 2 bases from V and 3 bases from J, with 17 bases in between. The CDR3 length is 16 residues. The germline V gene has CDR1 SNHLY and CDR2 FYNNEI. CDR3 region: CASSEQTPREYYEQYF. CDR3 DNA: TGTGCCAGCAGTGAACAGACTCCTCGGGAGTACTACGAGCAGTACTTC.

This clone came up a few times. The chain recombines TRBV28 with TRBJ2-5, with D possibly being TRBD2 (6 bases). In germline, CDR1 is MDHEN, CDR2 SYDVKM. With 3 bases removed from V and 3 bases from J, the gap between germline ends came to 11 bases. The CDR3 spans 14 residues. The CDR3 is CASSFLEREETQYF. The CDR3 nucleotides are TGTGCCAGCAGTTTCCTTGAGCGGGAAGAGACCCAGTACTTC.

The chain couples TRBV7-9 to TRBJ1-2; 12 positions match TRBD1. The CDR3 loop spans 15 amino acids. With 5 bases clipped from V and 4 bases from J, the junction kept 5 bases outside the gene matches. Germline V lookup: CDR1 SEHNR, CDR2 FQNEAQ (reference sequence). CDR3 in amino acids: CASSQGQGAVYGYTF. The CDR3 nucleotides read TGTGCCAGCAGCCAGGGACAGGGGGCGGTCTATGGCTACACCTTC.

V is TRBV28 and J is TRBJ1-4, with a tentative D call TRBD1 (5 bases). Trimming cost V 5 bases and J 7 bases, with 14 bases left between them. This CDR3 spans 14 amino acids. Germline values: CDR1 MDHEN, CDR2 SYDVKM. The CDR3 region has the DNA TGTGCCAGCAGTAGGAGGGGAAAAGGTGAAAAACTGTTTTTT. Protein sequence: CASSRRGKGEKLFF.

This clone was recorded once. CDR3 sequence (DNA): TGTGCCAGCAGTCCCGACAGGGAGGTCTTGGGGGGCAATCAGCCCCAGCATTTT. Its protein product is CASSPDREVLGGNQPQHF. This sequence joins TRBV2 and TRBJ1-5, with 7 bases fitting TRBD1. CDR3 length: 18 amino acids. Per the germline V gene, CDR1 is SNHLY and CDR2 is FYNNEI. V lost 5 bases, J lost 2 bases, and 15 bases stayed unmatched.

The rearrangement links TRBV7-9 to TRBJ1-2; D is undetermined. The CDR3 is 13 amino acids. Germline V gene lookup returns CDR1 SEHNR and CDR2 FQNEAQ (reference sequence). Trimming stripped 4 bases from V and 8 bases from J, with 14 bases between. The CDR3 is CASSSWSIWGYTF. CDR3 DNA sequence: TGTGCCAGCAGCTCGTGGTCTATTTGGGGCTACACCTTC.

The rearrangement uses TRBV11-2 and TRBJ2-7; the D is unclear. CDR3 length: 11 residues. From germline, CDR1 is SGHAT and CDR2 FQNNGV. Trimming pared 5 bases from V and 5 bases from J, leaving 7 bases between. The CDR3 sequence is CASSPLDEQYF. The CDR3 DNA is TGTGCCAGCAGCCCCCTGGACGAGCAGTACTTC.

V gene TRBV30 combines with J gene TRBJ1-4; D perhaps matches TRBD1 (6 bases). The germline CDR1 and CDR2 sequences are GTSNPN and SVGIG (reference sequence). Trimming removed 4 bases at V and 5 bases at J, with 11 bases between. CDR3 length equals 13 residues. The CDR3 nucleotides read TGTGCCTGGAACAGGGAGGCAAATGAAAAACTGTTTTTT. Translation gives CAWNREANEKLFF.

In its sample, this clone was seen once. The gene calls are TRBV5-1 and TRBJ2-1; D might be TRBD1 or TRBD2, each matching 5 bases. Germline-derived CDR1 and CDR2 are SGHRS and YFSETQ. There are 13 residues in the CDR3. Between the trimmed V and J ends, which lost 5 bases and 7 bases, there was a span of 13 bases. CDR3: CASSVGVLNEQFF. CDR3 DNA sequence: TGCGCCAGCAGTGTGGGGGTCTTAAATGAGCAGTTCTTC.

The DNA of the CDR3 is TGTGCCAGCAGGGCGGGGGTGAACACTGAAGCTTTCTTT. This encodes CASRAGVNTEAFF. The J gene is TRBJ1-1, the V gene TRBV7-2; maybe TRBD1 (5 bases). The CDR3 has 13 amino acids. Germline CDR1 is SGHTA and CDR2 is FQGNSA. V lost 6 bases, J lost 0 bases, and 8 bases lay in between.

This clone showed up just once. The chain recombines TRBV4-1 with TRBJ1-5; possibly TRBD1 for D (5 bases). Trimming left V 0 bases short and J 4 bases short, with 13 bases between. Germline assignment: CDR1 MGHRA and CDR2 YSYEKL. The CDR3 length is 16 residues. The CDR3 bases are TGCGCCAGCAGCCAAGATTGGCAGGGAGGTAATCAGCCCCAGCATTTT. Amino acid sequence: CASSQDWQGGNQPQHF.

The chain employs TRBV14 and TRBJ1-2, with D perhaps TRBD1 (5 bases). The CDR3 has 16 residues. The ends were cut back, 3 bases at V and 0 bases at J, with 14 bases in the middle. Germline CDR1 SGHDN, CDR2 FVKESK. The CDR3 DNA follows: TGTGCCAGCAGCCATCACTCAGGGAACTCTAACTATGGCTACACCTTC. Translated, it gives CASSHHSGNSNYGYTF.

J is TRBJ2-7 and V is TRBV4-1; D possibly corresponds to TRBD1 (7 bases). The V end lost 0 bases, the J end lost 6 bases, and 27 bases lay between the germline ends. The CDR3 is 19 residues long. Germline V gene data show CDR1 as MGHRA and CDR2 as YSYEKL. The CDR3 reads CASSQEGILDRRGRCEQYF. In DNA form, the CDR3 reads TGCGCCAGCAGCCAAGAGGGGATCTTGGACAGGAGGGGTCGCTGCGAGCAGTACTTC.

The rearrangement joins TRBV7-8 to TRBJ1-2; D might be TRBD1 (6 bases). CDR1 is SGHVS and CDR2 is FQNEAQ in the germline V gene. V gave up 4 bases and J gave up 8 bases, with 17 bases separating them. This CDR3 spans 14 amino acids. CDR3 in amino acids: CASSWETGRNGYTF. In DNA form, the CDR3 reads TGTGCCAGCAGCTGGGAGACAGGTCGCAACGGCTACACCTTC.

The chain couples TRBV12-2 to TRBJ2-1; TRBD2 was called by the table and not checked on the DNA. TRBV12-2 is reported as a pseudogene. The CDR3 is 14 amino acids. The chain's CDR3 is CASRLRRGGNEQFF. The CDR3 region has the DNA TGTGCAAGTCGCTTAAGGCGTGGAGGTAATGAGCAGTTCTTC.